The present TCR beta chain was sequenced within a study of blood T cell repertoires in COVID-19. Study at large: Specimens from acute and convalescent COVID-19 originated in the United States, Italy and Spain. Nucleic acid was either cDNA or gDNA, and it came from T cells, B-cell-depleted T cells, or PBMCs.

Libraries were prepared by immunoSEQ multiplex PCR; TCRdb keeps only in-frame clonotypes and omits some of them. The sample records 200,000 or so clones, about 85% being singletons. Germline V gene data show CDR1 as SGHKS and CDR2 as YYEKEE (reference sequence). V was pared by 4 bases and J by 2 bases, with 12 bases of the junction left unmatched. The CDR3 runs 16 residues. The rearrangement links TRBV5-5 to TRBJ2-7; 7 positions agree with TRBD1. The TCR sequence derives from a man aged 50 to 59 who had recovered from COVID-19. The sequencing sample was made of peripheral blood. The CDR3 is CASSPAGGGLAYEQYF. CDR3 DNA: TGTGCCAGCAGCCCCGCAGGGGGTGGGTTAGCCTACGAGCAGTACTTC.